This TCR beta chain was found in a study of T cell responses to AZD1222 COVID-19 vaccine. General study results and limits: Just 5 or 6 AZD1222 recipients tested seropositive at baseline.

Sequencing was performed with immunoSEQ multiplex PCR; in TCRdb, only in-frame clones are kept and a portion is missing. This sample has fewer than 200,000 clones, with about 90% found just once. With respect to this clone: Its antigen remains unknown.

V gave up 5 bases and J gave up 7 bases; unmatched junction bases: 10. The CDR3 contains 14 residues. Germline CDR1 reads MNHEY; CDR2 reads SVGEGT. The sample in question was peripheral blood, obtained 28 days after the second dose of the MenACWY control vaccine. The chain carries TRBV6-2 or TRBV6-3 and TRBJ1-1, with TRBD1 identical over 7 bases. The clonotype was recovered from an adult who received the MenACWY meningococcal vaccine as a control. CDR3 in DNA: TGTGCCAGCAGTAAGCCCCGGGACAGCATTGAAGCTTTCTTT. It is translated as CASSKPRDSIEAFF.